These 7 T cell receptor beta chains came from one sample sequenced in a study of cytomegalovirus exposure and HLA in healthy donors. This PCR relied on a set of 60 Vbeta primers and 13 Jbeta primers. Assay: immunoSEQ multiplex PCR; the TCRdb copy retains only in-frame clones and omits some. The sample carries about 59,000 clones, approximately 80% recorded once. Sequencing was carried out using PBMCs. These receptors originate from a middle-aged woman in good health and CMV-seronegative.

The genes are TRBV7-3 and TRBJ2-3; 13 positions match TRBD2. This CDR3 has 16 residues. V dropped 5 bases and J dropped 0; count of bases not matched to a gene: 2. The germline gives CDR1 SGHTA, CDR2 FQGTGA. In nucleotides, the CDR3 is TGTGCCAGCAGCAAGGGACTAGCGGGAAGCACAGATACGCAGTATTTT. Translated: CASSKGLAGSTDTQYF. Full variable domain (rest looked up from reference TRBV7-3 and TRBJ2-3): GAGVSQTPSNKVTEKGKYVELRCDPISGHTALYWYRQSLGQGPEFLIYFQGTGAADDSGLPNDRFFAVRPEGSVSTLKIQRTERGDSAVYLCASSKGLAGSTDTQYFGPGTRLTVL.

The V and J genes are TRBV7-3 and TRBJ1-4; TRBD1 aligns across 11 bases. The V segment lost 4 bases and the J segment 8 bases; nucleotides outside the gene matches: 6. CDR3 length equals 15 residues. Germline CDR1 is SGHTA and CDR2 is FQGTGA. CDR3 DNA: TGTGCCAGCAGCTCCCGGGACAGGGGGAACGAAAAACTGTTTTTT. Its protein is CASSSRDRGNEKLFF.

This chain joins TRBV5-8 and TRBJ2-1, with 10 positions matching TRBD2. The V segment lost 3 bases and the J segment 3 bases; nucleotides outside the gene matches: 0. The CDR3 runs 14 residues. Germline lookup yields CDR1 SGHTS and CDR2 YDEGEE. CDR3 sequence reads: CASSWTSGYNEQFF. Written as DNA, the CDR3 is TGTGCCAGCAGCTGGACTAGCGGCTACAATGAGCAGTTCTTC.

V gene TRBV10-3 combines with J gene TRBJ1-2; TRBD1 is a possible D gene (5 bases). V dropped 6 bases and J dropped 2 bases, with 13 bases sitting between them. This CDR3 comprises 14 residues. CDR1 and CDR2 from the germline V gene are ENHRY and SYGVKD. The CDR3 DNA is TGTGCCATCAGGGGGACTGATGACAACTATGGCTACACCTTC. The encoded protein is CAIRGTDDNYGYTF.

V is TRBV9 and J is TRBJ2-1, with 7 bases that match TRBD2. CDR1 and CDR2 (germline): SGDLS, YYNGEE. Trimming at V came to 4 bases and at J to 2 bases, leaving 6 bases not matched to a gene. The CDR3 has 15 residues. CDR3 amino acids: CASSLVGGAYNEQFF. CDR3 DNA: TGTGCCAGCAGCCTCGTGGGGGGGGCCTACAATGAGCAGTTCTTC.

V gene TRBV2 combines with J gene TRBJ1-1, with 7 bases lining up with TRBD1. The CDR3 totals 15 residues. Looked up from germline, CDR1 is SNHLY and CDR2 is FYNNEI. After removal of 3 bases from V and 5 bases from J, the junction contained 9 bases not matched to a gene. CDR3 DNA: TGTGCCAGCAGTGACGGACAGGTAAGAGGAACTGAAGCTTTCTTT. Translated: CASSDGQVRGTEAFF.

This clone was seen a handful of times. The chain employs TRBV2 and TRBJ2-3; 9 nucleotides align to TRBD2. With V trimmed by 8 bases and J by 1 base, 4 bases remained unmatched. Germline V gene data show CDR1 as SNHLY and CDR2 as FYNNEI. This CDR3 region has 14 residues. For the CDR3, the DNA is TGTGCCAGCTTACGACTAGCGGGCACAGATACGCAGTATTTT. Protein: CASLRLAGTDTQYF.